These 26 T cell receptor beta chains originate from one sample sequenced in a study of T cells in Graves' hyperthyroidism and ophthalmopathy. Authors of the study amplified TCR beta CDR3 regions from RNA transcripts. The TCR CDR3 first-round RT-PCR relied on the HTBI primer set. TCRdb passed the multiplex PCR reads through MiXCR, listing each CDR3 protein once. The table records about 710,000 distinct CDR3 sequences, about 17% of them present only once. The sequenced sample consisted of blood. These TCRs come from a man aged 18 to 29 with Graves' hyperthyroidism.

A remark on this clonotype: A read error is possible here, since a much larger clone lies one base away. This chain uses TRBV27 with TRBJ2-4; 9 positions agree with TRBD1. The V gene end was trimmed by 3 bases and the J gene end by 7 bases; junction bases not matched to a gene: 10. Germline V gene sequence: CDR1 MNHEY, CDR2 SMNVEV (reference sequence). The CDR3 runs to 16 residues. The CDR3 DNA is TGTGCCAGCAGTTTTGGACAGGGGATGAACGTCAACATTCAGTACTTC. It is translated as CASSFGQGMNVNIQYF.

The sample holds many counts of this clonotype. The CDR3 here is CSALPGQGYEQYF. The CDR3 DNA reads as TGCAGTGCTTTACCGGGACAGGGCTACGAGCAGTACTTC. The V and J genes are TRBV20-1 and TRBJ2-7; 9 nucleotides match TRBD1. The CDR3 spans 13 residues. The V segment lost 5 bases and the J segment 3 bases; nucleotides outside the gene matches: 5. CDR1 is DFQATT and CDR2 is SNEGSKA in the germline V gene (reference sequence).

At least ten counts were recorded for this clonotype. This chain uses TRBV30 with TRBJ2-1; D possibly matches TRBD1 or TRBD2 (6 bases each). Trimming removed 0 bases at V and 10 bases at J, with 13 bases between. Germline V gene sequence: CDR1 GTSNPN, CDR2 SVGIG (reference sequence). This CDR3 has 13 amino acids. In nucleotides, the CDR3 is TGTGCCTGGAGTGTACAGCAGGGGAGGGAGCAGTTCTTC. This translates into CAWSVQQGREQFF.

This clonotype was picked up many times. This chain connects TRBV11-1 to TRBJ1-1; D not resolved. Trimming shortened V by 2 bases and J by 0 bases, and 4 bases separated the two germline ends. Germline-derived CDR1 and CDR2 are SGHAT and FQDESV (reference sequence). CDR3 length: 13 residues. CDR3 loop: CASSLFLNTEAFF. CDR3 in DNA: TGTGCCAGCAGCTTATTTTTGAACACTGAAGCTTTCTTT.

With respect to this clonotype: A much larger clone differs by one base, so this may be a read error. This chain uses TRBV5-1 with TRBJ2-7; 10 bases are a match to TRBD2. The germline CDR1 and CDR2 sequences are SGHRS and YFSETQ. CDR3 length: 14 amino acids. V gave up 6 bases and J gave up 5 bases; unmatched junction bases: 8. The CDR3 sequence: CASKPSGRIDEQYF. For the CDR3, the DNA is TGCGCCAGCAAGCCTAGCGGGAGAATTGACGAGCAGTACTTC.

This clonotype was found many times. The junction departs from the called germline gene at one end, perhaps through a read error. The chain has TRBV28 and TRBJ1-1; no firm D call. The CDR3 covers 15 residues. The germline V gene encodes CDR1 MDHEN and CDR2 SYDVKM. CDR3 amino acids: CASSSGSGSNAEAFF. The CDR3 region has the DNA TGTGCCAGCAGTTCTGGGTCTGGGTCGAACGCTGAAGCTTTCTTT.

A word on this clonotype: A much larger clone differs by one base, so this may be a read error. The CDR3 region is CASSLQSSTGTQYF. The CDR3 region has the DNA TGTGCCAGCTCATTACAAAGCAGCACAGGTACGCAGTATTTT. This sequence joins TRBV18 and TRBJ2-3; a possible D gene is TRBD1 (5 bases). The CDR3 is made up of 14 amino acids. From germline, CDR1 is KGHSH and CDR2 LQKENI.

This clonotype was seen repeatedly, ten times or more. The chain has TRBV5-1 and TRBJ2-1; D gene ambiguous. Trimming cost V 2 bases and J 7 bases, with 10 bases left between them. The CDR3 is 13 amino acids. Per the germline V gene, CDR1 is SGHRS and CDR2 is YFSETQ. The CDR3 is CASSLSGANEQFF. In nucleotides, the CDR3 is TGCGCCAGCAGCTTAAGTGGCGCGAATGAGCAGTTCTTC.

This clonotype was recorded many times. This CDR3 reads CASTSGGAKNIQYF. In nucleotides, the CDR3 is TGTGCCAGCACCTCAGGGGGAGCAAAAAACATTCAGTACTTC. This chain joins TRBV28 and TRBJ2-4; TRBD1 agrees at 7 bases. V trimming: 7 bases; J trimming: 4 bases; junction bases outside the gene matches: 7. The CDR3 loop spans 14 amino acids. CDR1 MDHEN and CDR2 SYDVKM come from the germline V gene.

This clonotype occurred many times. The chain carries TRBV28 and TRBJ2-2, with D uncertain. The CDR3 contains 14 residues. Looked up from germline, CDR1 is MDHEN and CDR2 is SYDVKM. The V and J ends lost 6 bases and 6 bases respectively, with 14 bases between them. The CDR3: CASRGGGYAGELFF. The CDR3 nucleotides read TGTGCCAGCAGGGGCGGTGGGTACGCCGGGGAGCTGTTTTTT.

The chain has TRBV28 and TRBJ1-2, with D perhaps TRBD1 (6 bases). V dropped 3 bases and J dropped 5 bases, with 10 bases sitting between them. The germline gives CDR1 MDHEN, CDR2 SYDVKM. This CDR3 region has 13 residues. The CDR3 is CASSFGQFYGYTF. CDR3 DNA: TGTGCCAGCAGTTTCGGACAGTTTTATGGCTACACCTTC.

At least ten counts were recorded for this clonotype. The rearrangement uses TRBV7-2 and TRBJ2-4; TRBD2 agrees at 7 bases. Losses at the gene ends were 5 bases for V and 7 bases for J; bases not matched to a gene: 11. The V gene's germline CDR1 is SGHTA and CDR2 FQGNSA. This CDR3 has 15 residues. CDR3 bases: TGTGCCAGCAGCCCCGGGAGGTACTGGGGGAACATTCAGTACTTC. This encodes CASSPGRYWGNIQYF.

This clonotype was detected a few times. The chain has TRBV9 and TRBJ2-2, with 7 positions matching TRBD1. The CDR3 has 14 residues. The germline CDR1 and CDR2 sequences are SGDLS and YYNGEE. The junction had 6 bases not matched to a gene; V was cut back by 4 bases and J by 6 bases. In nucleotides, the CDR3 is TGTGCCAGCAGCCCCCGACAGGGACCCGGGGAGCTGTTTTTT. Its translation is CASSPRQGPGELFF.

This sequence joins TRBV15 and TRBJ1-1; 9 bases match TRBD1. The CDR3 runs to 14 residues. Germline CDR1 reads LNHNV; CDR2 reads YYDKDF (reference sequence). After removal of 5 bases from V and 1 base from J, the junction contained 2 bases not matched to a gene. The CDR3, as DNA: TGTGCCACCAGCCCGACAGGGGGGAACACTGAAGCTTTCTTT. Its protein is CATSPTGGNTEAFF.

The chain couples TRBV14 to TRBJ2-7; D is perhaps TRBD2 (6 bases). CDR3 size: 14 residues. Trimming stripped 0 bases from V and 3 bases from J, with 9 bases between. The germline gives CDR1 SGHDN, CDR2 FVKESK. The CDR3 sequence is CASSQEPGDYEQYF. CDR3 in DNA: TGTGCCAGCAGCCAAGAGCCGGGAGACTACGAGCAGTACTTC.

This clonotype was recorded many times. CDR3 sequence (DNA): TGTGCCTGGAGTCTGAGTCGTATCGATGAGCAGTTCTTC. This codes for CAWSLSRIDEQFF. The V gene is TRBV30, the J gene TRBJ2-1; no firm D call. CDR1 and CDR2 (germline): GTSNPN, SVGIG (reference sequence). V lost 2 bases and J 8 bases, leaving 13 bases between the germline ends. This CDR3 spans 13 amino acids.

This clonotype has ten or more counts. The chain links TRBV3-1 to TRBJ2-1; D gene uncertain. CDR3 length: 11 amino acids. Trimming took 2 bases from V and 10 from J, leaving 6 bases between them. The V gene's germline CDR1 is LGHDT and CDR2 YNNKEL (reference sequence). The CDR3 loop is CASSQSREQFF. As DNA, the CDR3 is TGTGCCAGCAGCCAAAGTCGGGAGCAGTTCTTC.

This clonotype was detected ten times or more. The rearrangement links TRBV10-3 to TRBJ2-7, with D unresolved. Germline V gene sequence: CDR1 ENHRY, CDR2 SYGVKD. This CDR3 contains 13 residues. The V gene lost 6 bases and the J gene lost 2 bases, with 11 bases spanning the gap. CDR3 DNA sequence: TGTGCCATCAGGACTTCAGAGACCTACGAGCAGTACTTC. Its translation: CAIRTSETYEQYF.

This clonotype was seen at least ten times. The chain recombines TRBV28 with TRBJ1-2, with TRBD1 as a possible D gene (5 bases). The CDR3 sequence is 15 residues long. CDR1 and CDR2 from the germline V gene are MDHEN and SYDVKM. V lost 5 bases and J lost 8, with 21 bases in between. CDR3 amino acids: CASSPALSGTGGYTF. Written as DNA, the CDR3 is TGTGCCAGCAGTCCGGCCCTATCCGGGACGGGAGGCTACACCTTC.

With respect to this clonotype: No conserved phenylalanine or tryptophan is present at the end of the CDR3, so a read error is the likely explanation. Here the CDR3 reads CASSSSSYNEQFL. The CDR3 DNA reads TGTGCCAGCAGCTCGAGCTCCTACAATGAGCAGTTCCTC. The chain joins TRBV7-9 to TRBJ2-1, with no clear D. Germline V CDR1 and CDR2: SEHNR, FQNEAQ (reference sequence). Trimming removed 4 bases from V and 0 bases from J, with 4 bases in between. This CDR3 spans 13 amino acids.

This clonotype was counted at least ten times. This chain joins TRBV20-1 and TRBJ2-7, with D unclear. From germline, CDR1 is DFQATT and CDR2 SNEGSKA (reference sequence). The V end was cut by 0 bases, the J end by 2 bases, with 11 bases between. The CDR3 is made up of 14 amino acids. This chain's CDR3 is CSAREWADTYEQYF. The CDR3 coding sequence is TGCAGTGCTAGAGAATGGGCGGATACCTACGAGCAGTACTTC.

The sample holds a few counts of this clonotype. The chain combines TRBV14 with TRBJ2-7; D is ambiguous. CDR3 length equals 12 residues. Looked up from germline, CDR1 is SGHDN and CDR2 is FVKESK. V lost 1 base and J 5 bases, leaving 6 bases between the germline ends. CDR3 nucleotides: TGTGCCAGCAGCCAAGTTCAGGACGAGCAGTACTTC. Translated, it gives CASSQVQDEQYF.

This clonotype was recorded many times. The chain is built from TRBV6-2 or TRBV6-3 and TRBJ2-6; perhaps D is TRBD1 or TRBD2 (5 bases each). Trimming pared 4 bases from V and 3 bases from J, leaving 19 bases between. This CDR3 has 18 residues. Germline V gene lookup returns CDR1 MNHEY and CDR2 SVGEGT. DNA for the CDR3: TGTGCCAGCAGTTTACGAGGGGCGATTATCCGTGGGGCCAACGTCCTGACTTTC. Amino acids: CASSLRGAIIRGANVLTF.

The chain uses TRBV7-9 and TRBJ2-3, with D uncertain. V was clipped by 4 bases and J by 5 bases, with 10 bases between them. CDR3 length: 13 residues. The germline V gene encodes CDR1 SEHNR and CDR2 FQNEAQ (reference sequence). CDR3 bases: TGTGCCAGCAGCTCCGGCCAGAGAGATACGCAGTATTTT. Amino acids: CASSSGQRDTQYF.

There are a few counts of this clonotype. DNA for the CDR3: TGTGCCAGCAGCTTAAGTCCCGGACAGTCCTATGGCTACACCTTC. Translation: CASSLSPGQSYGYTF. The genes are TRBV7-2 and TRBJ1-2, with a tentative D call TRBD1 (6 bases). V lost 2 bases and J 4 bases, leaving 14 bases between the germline ends. This CDR3 has 15 amino acids. Germline assignment: CDR1 SGHTA and CDR2 FQGNSA.

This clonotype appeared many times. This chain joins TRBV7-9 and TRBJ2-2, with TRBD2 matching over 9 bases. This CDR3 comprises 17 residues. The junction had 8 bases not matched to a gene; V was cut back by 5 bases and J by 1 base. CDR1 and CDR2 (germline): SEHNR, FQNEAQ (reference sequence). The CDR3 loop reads CASSPHSGRVNTGELFF. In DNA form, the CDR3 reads TGTGCCAGCAGCCCCCATAGCGGGAGAGTGAACACCGGGGAGCTGTTTTTT.